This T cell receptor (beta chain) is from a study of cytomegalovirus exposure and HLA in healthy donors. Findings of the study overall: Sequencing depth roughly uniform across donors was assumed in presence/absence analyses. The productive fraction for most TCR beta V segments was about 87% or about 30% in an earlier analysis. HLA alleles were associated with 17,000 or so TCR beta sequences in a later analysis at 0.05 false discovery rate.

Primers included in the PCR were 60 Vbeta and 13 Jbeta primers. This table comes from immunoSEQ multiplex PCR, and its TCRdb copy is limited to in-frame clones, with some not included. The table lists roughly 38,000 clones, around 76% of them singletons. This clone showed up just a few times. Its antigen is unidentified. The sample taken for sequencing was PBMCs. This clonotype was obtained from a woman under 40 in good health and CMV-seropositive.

In DNA form, the CDR3 reads TGTGCCAGTAGTCCTTACAGGGGAGGCTACGAGCAGTACTTC. Protein product: CASSPYRGGYEQYF. The chain uses TRBV19 and TRBJ2-5; D is perhaps TRBD1 (7 bases). The J call may not be correct, given that the DNA end is closer to TRBJ2-7. The germline CDR1 and CDR2 sequences are LNHDA and SQIVND (reference sequence). This CDR3 has 14 residues.